One sample yielded the 4 T cell receptor beta chains listed below, sequenced in a study of T cell clonotyping in hematopoietic cell transplantation (dated by TCRdb to about 2021). Library construction relied on the immunoSEQ multiplex PCR assay. TCRdb holds this immuneACCESS table with in-frame rearrangements only. Some clones are missing; in checked studies, unresolved V genes explain under half, and the rest has no known cause. Across this sample there are around 4,800 clones, with around 20% seen only once. The top ten clones comprise approximately 22% of the sample. Taken with the paper, the label for time point translates to: 180 days after allo-HCT. Source: PBMCs, taken 180 days after allogeneic stem cell transplant. The origin of the receptors is a male patient between 18 and 35 years old who had an allogeneic stem cell transplant, so the T cells may come from the graft donor. Some clones in this sample may be carry-over from other donors' samples.

This chain connects TRBV28 to TRBJ1-3; D is ambiguous. Looked up from germline, CDR1 is MDHEN and CDR2 is SYDVKM. CDR3 length: 13 residues. Trimming took 5 bases from V and 3 from J, leaving 8 bases between them. CDR3 sequence reads: CASSLGIGNTIYF. The DNA for the CDR3 is TGTGCCAGCAGTCTGGGGATTGGAAACACCATATATTTT.

This clone was seen a handful of times. This chain uses TRBV30 with TRBJ1-2; D uncertain. The germline gives CDR1 GTSNPN, CDR2 SVGIG (reference sequence). The CDR3 covers 12 residues. V was cut by 8 bases and J by 7 bases, with 17 bases left in between. CDR3 sequence reads: CAGSGQVGGYTF. Here the CDR3 DNA reads TGTGCCGGTAGTGGGCAGGTTGGTGGCTACACCTTC.

By share, this clone ranks as medium-sized. The V gene is TRBV6-5, the J gene TRBJ2-7; the D gene is possibly TRBD2 (5 bases). Germline V gives CDR1 MNHEY, CDR2 SVGAGI. The V gene lost 5 bases and the J gene lost 5 bases, with 10 bases spanning the gap. This CDR3 has 12 residues. In nucleotides, the CDR3 is TGTGCCAGCAGTACGGGGTTCAACGAGCAGTACTTC. This translates into CASSTGFNEQYF.

V gene TRBV6-5 combines with J gene TRBJ1-2; TRBD1 might be the D (5 bases). The CDR3 runs to 13 residues. V lost 4 bases to trimming and J lost 8 bases, with 14 bases between them. The germline gives CDR1 MNHEY, CDR2 SVGAGI. The CDR3 DNA follows: TGTGCCAGCAGTTCCCCGGGGCTAGGGGGCTACACCTTC. Protein product: CASSSPGLGGYTF.